A selection of T cell receptor beta chains follows, all from one sample in a study of regulatory T cells in long-lasting Graves disease. In TCRdb, the multiplex PCR reads were re-called with MiXCR into one record per CDR3 protein. Of 350,000 to 450,000 distinct CDR3 sequences in the sample, more than 13% were seen once. These data were also reused for a study on T cells in Graves' hyperthyroidism and ophthalmopathy.

The sample in question was peripheral blood mononuclear cells (PBMCs), obtained at new diagnosis, from a patient treated with antithyroid drugs. The receptors originated from a woman in her twenties or thirties with Graves disease. The CDR3 runs from the conserved cysteine through the conserved F or W. The D gene is left open where the match is weak. For some rows the clone size is stated as once, few or many, or as a class when expanded; others skip it.

>TRBJ2-7|many|TRBD2|TRBV10-3
TGTGCCATCAGTGAGTCGAATCTAGCGGAGGGCGAGCAGTACTTC
CAISESNLAEGEQYF
>TRBJ1-3|.|.|TRBV7-9
TGTGCCAGCAGACCTCAGGTTCCTGGAAACACCATATATTTT
CASRPQVPGNTIYF
>TRBJ2-1|.|TRBD2|TRBV24-1
TGTGCCACCAGTGGACTAGCGGGTTTCAATGAGCAGTTCTTC
CATSGLAGFNEQFF
>TRBJ1-6|few|TRBD1|TRBV7-9
TGTGCCAGCAGCTTAGTACAGGGGAATTCACCCCTCCACTTT
CASSLVQGNSPLHF
>TRBJ2-7|.|TRBD2|TRBV3-1
TGTGCCAGCAGCCAAGCGGCCAGCGGGATCTCCTACGAGCAGTACTTC
CASSQAASGISYEQYF
>TRBJ2-5|many|TRBD2|TRBV20-1
TGCAGTGCCAGAGGGCGGGAGGGACAAGAGACCCAGTACTTC
CSARGREGQETQYF
>TRBJ1-5|few|.|TRBV7-9
TGTGCCAGCAGTACCGACAGAGCTAGCAATCAGCCCCAGCATTTT
CASSTDRASNQPQHF
>TRBJ2-1|many|TRBD2|TRBV11-2
TGTGCCAGCAGCCCGGTTCCACGGGAGGAGGGAAATGAGCAGTTCTTC
CASSPVPREEGNEQFF
>TRBJ1-4|.|.|TRBV5-1
TGCGCCAGCTTGGGAGCCCTACTGTTTTTT
CASLGALLFF
>TRBJ2-5|.|TRBD1|TRBV4-1
TGCGCCAGCAGCCAACCGGGACAGGGCCCCAAGACCCAGTACTTC
CASSQPGQGPKTQYF
>TRBJ1-5|.|.|TRBV20-1
TGCAGTGCTAGAGACCGGAGGGGCGAGAGAAATCAGCCCCAGCATTTT
CSARDRRGERNQPQHF
>TRBJ2-1|many|TRBD2|TRBV12-3/TRBV12-4
TGTGCCAGCAGTGGACTAGCGGTGGCCAGTGAGCAGTTCTTC
CASSGLAVASEQFF
>TRBJ2-1|many|.|TRBV13
TGTGCCAGCAGCCCCGGGACCATCGGCCCCTACAATGAGCAGTTCTTC
CASSPGTIGPYNEQFF
>TRBJ1-1|few|TRBD1|TRBV19
TGTGCCAGTAGTTTCCAGGGGGCCATAGGCTCTGAAGCTTTCTTT
CASSFQGAIGSEAFF
>TRBJ2-1|.|TRBD2|TRBV10-3
TGTGCCATCAGTACATTAGCGGGAGGGGAATTCTATGAGCAGTTCTTC
CAISTLAGGEFYEQFF
>TRBJ2-4|few|.|TRBV20-1
TGCAGTGCTAGTCCGGGCAGCAAAAACATTCAGTACTTC
CSASPGSKNIQYF
>TRBJ2-1|.|.|TRBV7-3
TGTGCCAGCAGCTCCTCCCCCCTCAATGAGCAGTTCTTC
CASSSSPLNEQFF
>TRBJ1-1|many|.|TRBV3-1
TGTGCCAGCAGCCCCCCCCGGGGGCCGAACACTGAAGCTTTCTTT
CASSPPRGPNTEAFF
>TRBJ2-5|few|.|TRBV3-1
TGTGCCAGCAGCCAAGTTCATGGGGCTAGGGCCGAGACCCAGTACTTC
CASSQVHGARAETQYF
>TRBJ2-1|many|TRBD2|TRBV20-1
TGCAGTGCTAGAGATCTCGGGACTAGCGGGGTTGAGCAGTTCTTC
CSARDLGTSGVEQFF
>TRBJ1-1|many|.|TRBV6-1
TGTGCCAGCAGACGCCGATCCGGGACGGTGAACACTGAAGCTTTCTTT
CASRRRSGTVNTEAFF
>TRBJ2-7|.|TRBD2|TRBV19
TGTGCCACCTCCTGGACTAGCGGGAGTGGCGACGAGCAGTACTTC
CATSWTSGSGDEQYF
>TRBJ1-1|.|.|TRBV10-3
TGTGCCACTCAAGACAGGCCGAACACTGAAGCTTTCTTT
CATQDRPNTEAFF
>TRBJ2-5|many|.|TRBV5-8
TGTGCCAGCAGCTTGGGAGGGGCGACCCAAGAGACCCAGTACTTC
CASSLGGATQETQYF
>TRBJ2-5|few|TRBD2|TRBV20-1
TGCAGTGCTTCCCTCTGGACTAGCGGGATCACGGGGTACCAAGAGACCCAGCACTTC
CSASLWTSGITGYQETQHF
>TRBJ2-3|few|TRBD2|TRBV18
TGTGCCAGCTCACCAAGCATCATAGCGGGTAGCACAGATACGCAGTATTTT
CASSPSIIAGSTDTQYF
>TRBJ2-5|.|.|TRBV7-9
TGTGCCAGCAGCTTAAATGAGTTGGCGACCCAGTACTTC
CASSLNELATQYF
>TRBJ2-3|many|.|TRBV30
TGTGCCTGGAGGGGGACTCACGGGAGTACGCAGTATTTT
CAWRGTHGSTQYF
>TRBJ2-1|many|TRBD2|TRBV6-2/TRBV6-3
TGTGCCAGCAGCTGGGGAACCGGGACTAGCGGGAGTGTTGAGCAGTTCTTC
CASSWGTGTSGSVEQFF
>TRBJ1-5|.|TRBD1|TRBV10-2
TGCGCCAGCCGGGCAGGGGGCCTTGGCAATCAGCCCCAGCATTTT
CASRAGGLGNQPQHF
>TRBJ2-7|few|.|TRBV6-1
TGTGCCAGCAAACACCGGCTAGGACCGCTGTCCTACGAGCAGTACTTC
CASKHRLGPLSYEQYF
>TRBJ2-1|once|TRBD1|TRBV19
TGTGCCAGTAGTAGACAGGGGACTTACGAGCAGTTCTTC
CASSRQGTYEQFF
>TRBJ2-7|many|TRBD1|TRBV29-1
TGCAGCGTTGAAGCCCGAAACAGGGGGTCCTACGAGCAGTACTTC
CSVEARNRGSYEQYF
>TRBJ2-7|many|.|TRBV27
TGTGCCAGCAGTTTATCAGGCGGCGAGCAGTACTTC
CASSLSGGEQYF
>TRBJ1-5|many|TRBD1|TRBV3-1
TGTGCCAGCAGCCGGACCGGGACAGGGTATGGGCCCCAGCATTTT
CASSRTGTGYGPQHF
>TRBJ2-7|many|.|TRBV18
TGTGCCAGCTCACCACTTCCCCGAACCTCCTACGAGCAGTACTTC
CASSPLPRTSYEQYF
>TRBJ2-1|many|TRBD1|TRBV29-1
TGCAGCGTTGGGGGACAGGGCACCTACAATGAGCAGTTCTTC
CSVGGQGTYNEQFF
>TRBJ2-1|.|TRBD2|TRBV6-2/TRBV6-3
TGTGCCAGCAGCGACGGGACTATCAATGAGCAGTTCTTC
CASSDGTINEQFF
>TRBJ2-5|many|.|TRBV15
TGTGCCACCAGCAGGCCGGGACGCAGTTCGGGGGAGACCCAGTACTTC
CATSRPGRSSGETQYF
>TRBJ1-1|many|.|TRBV25-1
TGTGCCAGCAGTGAAAGGGCTTACACTGAAGCTTTCTTT
CASSERAYTEAFF
>TRBJ1-2|few|TRBD1|TRBV29-1
TGCAGCGTCACAGGGGGACTTGACTATGGCTACACCTTC
CSVTGGLDYGYTF
>TRBJ2-7|many|.|TRBV5-8
TGTGCCAGCAGCTTGGGTTTCCAGGGGTACGAGCAGTACTTC
CASSLGFQGYEQYF
>TRBJ2-7|many|.|TRBV20-1
TGCAGTGCTAGCAGGGGAGTGGATATACGCGAGCAGTACTTC
CSASRGVDIREQYF
>TRBJ2-7|many|.|TRBV6-1
TGTGCCAGCAGTGCCGGGATGAACTACGAGCAGTACTTC
CASSAGMNYEQYF
>TRBJ1-1|few|TRBD1|TRBV9
TGTGCCAGCAGCGTAGTAAGGGGGCGCGGGCCGTGCAAAAACGCTGAAGCTTTCTTT
CASSVVRGRGPCKNAEAFF
>TRBJ2-7|many|.|TRBV24-1
TGTGCCACCAGTGACTACTACGAGCAGTACTTC
CATSDYYEQYF
>TRBJ2-7|.|.|TRBV20-1
TGCAGTGCTAGAGACCCGAGGGTCCGGGTAGAGATGAACTACGAGCAGTACTTC
CSARDPRVRVEMNYEQYF
>TRBJ1-2|many|.|TRBV7-6
TGTGCCAGCAGCGAGGGGGGGGCGACAATTGGCTACACCTTC
CASSEGGATIGYTF
>TRBJ1-4|many|.|TRBV6-1
TGTGCCAGCAGTGACCTAGACGGGGGGAATGAAAAACTGTTTTTT
CASSDLDGGNEKLFF
>TRBJ2-1|many|TRBD2|TRBV28
TGTGCCAGCAGACCCACTAGCGGGAGGGCGGGTTCGGTGCAGTTCTTC
CASRPTSGRAGSVQFF
>TRBJ1-2|few|TRBD1|TRBV12-5
TGTGCTAGTGCAGGGGGCGCAGGTGGCTACACCTTC
CASAGGAGGYTF
>TRBJ1-1|many|.|TRBV11-2
TGTGCCAGCAGCCAAGTTTCCAGGGGCACTGAAGCTTTCTTT
CASSQVSRGTEAFF
>TRBJ2-6|many|.|TRBV12-3/TRBV12-4
TGTGCCAGCAGGGGGGCTGGGGCCAACGTCCTGACTTTC
CASRGAGANVLTF
>TRBJ2-3|many|.|TRBV4-1
TGCGCCAGCAGCCAAGTAGAGCTGACAGATACGCAGTATTTT
CASSQVELTDTQYF